Detailed here is one T cell receptor (beta chain). Within its sample, this clonotype is medium-sized (0.01 to 0.1%). The antigen it recognizes is unknown. Per-base qualities were not stored, and no clone one base away is much larger. The entry originates in a study of neurological immune-mediated disorders (dated by TCRdb to between 2018 and 2021). Some background on the complete study: Of the approximately 34 multiple sclerosis patients, around 31 had relapsing-remitting MS and 3 had secondary progressive MS. Alongside PBMC samples, the set of about 100 TCR-beta libraries contained longitudinal samples, technical triplicates, and paired CD4+ and CD8+ T-cell subsets that had been sorted. Peripheral blood TCR-beta repertoires from patients with HTLV-I-associated myelopathy (HAM/TSP), patients with multiple sclerosis, and healthy controls were compared in the study using UMI-based sequencing. The cohort was made up of 68 subjects, consisting of some 15 HAM/TSP patients, some 34 multiple sclerosis patients and roughly 20 healthy controls.

Inclusive of the bounding cysteine and phenylalanine, the CDR3 is 15 residues long. Only the CDR3 portion is preserved as DNA: 45 bases, with reading frame beginning at the first base. CDR1 MNHEY and CDR2 SMNVEV are derived from the germline V gene (reference sequence). Deletion took 7 bases off V and 2 bases off J, with a span of 17 bases between the germline ends. Broader findings and caveats from the paper: No identical CDR3 amino acid sequences were shared among expanded clones across subjects, suggesting private TCR-beta repertoires in all groups. The MS cluster was not associated with any clinical or MRI features, and the authors stated that larger cohorts are needed. Phylogenetic analysis grouped repertoires from 18 of 34 MS patients into a cluster of related CDR3 sequences, suggesting a possible repertoire-level signature. TCR clonal expansion was greatest in HAM/TSP patients and smallest in MS patients, who ranked below even healthy controls.

For the sorted-subset TCR libraries, the starting material was around 1 million sorted CD4+ or CD8+ T cells. The multiple sclerosis patients were enrolled in a US clinical protocol that evaluated disease progression with magnetic resonance imaging. PBMCs were separated from peripheral blood using Ficoll-Hypaque density gradient centrifugation and then cryopreserved in liquid nitrogen. The study also sequenced paired sorted CD4+ and CD8+ subsets from healthy controls, HAM/TSP patients and MS patients. To synthesize cDNA, template-switch 5'RACE was performed with a primer carrying a 10-nucleotide random unique molecular identifier so that each TCR transcript was tagged. Over 180 million TCR-beta sequences, covering 15-18 subjects, were produced in each sequencing run. Total RNA was extracted with the RNeasy kit. Using the KAPA Real-time Library Amplification kit, TCR-beta VDJ regions were amplified with primers for the TCR constant region and the 5'RACE anchor. Sample indexes and Illumina adaptors were added in a first PCR, after which library yield was increased in a second PCR. After Ampure bead purification, the TCR product of roughly 650 bp was size-selected on a 2% E-gel SizeSelection system. Before pooling, library quality was checked on a Bioanalyzer, concentration was measured with Qubit, and libraries were quantified with the Kapa Library Quantification kit. Paired-end 2 x 150 bp sequencing of the libraries was performed on an Illumina HiSeq 2500. To increase sequence diversity, roughly 23-30% phiX was spiked into each library pool. On the study's bioinformatics: The UMI-based MiGEC pipeline processed quality-filtered reads and removed over 80% of raw TCR sequences during error correction. IMGT germline references were used for aligning VDJ genes, and each clonotype was defined as a unique CDR3 amino acid sequence together with its V-J genes. Clonal expansion, Shannon diversity and CDR3 relatedness were evaluated with VDJtools (CalcPairwiseDistances, ClusterSamples), while phylogenetic trees were built in CLCbio workbench. A clone was classed as expanded if it had 8 or more unique UMIs, a cutoff based on coefficient-of-variation modelling across technical triplicates. In TCRdb, the public reads were trimmed at Q25 with fastp and aligned with MiXCR, with productive beta chains retained. Duplicate CDR3 protein sequences are folded into a single record with the most common DNA and genes. Here the V and J calls rest on TCRdb's processing, not on the authors' analysis. The sample table shows about 21,000 distinct CDR3 sequences, and roughly 17% are seen once. Together, the top ten hold 7.5% of the sample.

The source is a woman between 18 and 30 years old with multiple sclerosis. Recombination connected TRBV27 to TRBJ1-2, with TRBD1 as a weak D call on 6 bases. Source material: CD8+ T cells from blood. The DNA sequence reads TGTGCCAGCACCCCTGGGGGGGGCGGGAACTATGGCTACACCTTC. Its protein is CASTPGGGGNYGYTF.